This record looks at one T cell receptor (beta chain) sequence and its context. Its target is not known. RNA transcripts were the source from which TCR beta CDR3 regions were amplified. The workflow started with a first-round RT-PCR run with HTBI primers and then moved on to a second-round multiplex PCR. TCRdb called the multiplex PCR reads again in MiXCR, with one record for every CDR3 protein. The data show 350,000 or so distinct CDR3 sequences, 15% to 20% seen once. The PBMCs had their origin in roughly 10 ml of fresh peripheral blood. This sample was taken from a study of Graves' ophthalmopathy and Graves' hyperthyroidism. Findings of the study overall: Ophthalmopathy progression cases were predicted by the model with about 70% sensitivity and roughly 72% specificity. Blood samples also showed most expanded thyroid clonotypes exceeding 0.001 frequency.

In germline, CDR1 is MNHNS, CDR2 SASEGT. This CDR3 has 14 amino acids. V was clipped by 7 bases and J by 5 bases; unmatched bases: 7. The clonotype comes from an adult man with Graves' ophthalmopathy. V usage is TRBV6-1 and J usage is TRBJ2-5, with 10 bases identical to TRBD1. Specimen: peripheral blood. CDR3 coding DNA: TGTGCCAGCACCAAAGACAGGGGGCTTGAGACCCAGTACTTC. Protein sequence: CASTKDRGLETQYF.